These 18 T cell receptor beta chains originate from one sample sequenced in a study of graft-versus-host responses after intestinal transplantation. Lymphocytes from graft epithelium and lamina propria were isolated. The protocol was immunoSEQ multiplex PCR, while the TCRdb copy is restricted to in-frame clones and leaves out a portion. The data contain fewer than 15,000 clones, roughly 70% of them singletons. Sequencing was performed on ileum tissue, taken 717 days after intestinal transplantation. The receptors here all came from a human patient who received an intestinal transplant, so some T cells may come from the graft donor.

The sample holds a few counts of this clone. The chain couples TRBV19 to TRBJ2-1; 10 nucleotides align to TRBD2. The CDR3 contains 16 residues. With 1 base clipped from V and 2 bases from J, the junction kept 2 bases outside the gene matches. Germline CDR1 reads LNHDA; CDR2 reads SQIVND (reference sequence). CDR3 bases: TGTGCCAGTAGTATAGCAGCGGGAGGGACCTACAATGAGCAGTTCTTC. It translates to CASSIAAGGTYNEQFF. Full variable domain (remainder filled in from reference TRBV19 and TRBJ2-1): DGGITQSPKYLFRKEGQNVTLSCEQNLNHDAMYWYRQDPGQGLRLIYYSQIVNDFQKGDIAEGYSVSREKKESFPLTVTSAQKNPTAFYLCASSIAAGGTYNEQFFGPGTRLTVL.

In this sample, this clone turned up a few times. The CDR3 DNA sequence: TGTGCCAGCAGCTCGTGGGACAGAACTATAGGAGGCTACACCTTC. Amino acid sequence: CASSSWDRTIGGYTF. V is TRBV7-6 and J is TRBJ1-2, with 7 positions matching TRBD1. The CDR3 length is 15 residues. J was trimmed by 8 bases and V by 4 bases; bases with no gene match: 13. The germline V gene encodes CDR1 SGHVS and CDR2 FNYEAQ.

By sample fraction, this clone is medium-sized. This chain joins TRBV5-1 and TRBJ1-3; 10 nucleotides match TRBD1. Germline lookup yields CDR1 SGHRS and CDR2 YFSETQ. The trim removed 4 bases at V and 4 bases at J, leaving 5 bases unmatched. The CDR3 is 15 residues long. CDR3 sequence reads: CASSPGTGVGNTIYF. CDR3 nucleotides: TGCGCCAGCAGCCCAGGGACAGGGGTCGGAAACACCATATATTTT.

V usage is TRBV18 and J usage is TRBJ1-3, with TRBD1 matching over 7 bases. CDR1 and CDR2 from the germline V gene are KGHSH and LQKENI. This CDR3 has 19 residues. The V segment lost 4 bases and the J segment 2 bases; nucleotides outside the gene matches: 17. The CDR3 spells CASSLRPLKDRAPGNTIYF. CDR3 coding DNA: TGTGCCAGCTCACTCCGACCCTTGAAAGACAGGGCCCCTGGAAACACCATATATTTT.

J is TRBJ2-7 and V is TRBV11-2, with D unclear. The V and J ends lost 5 bases and 0 bases respectively, with 5 bases between them. The CDR3 is made up of 12 amino acids. Germline V lookup: CDR1 SGHAT, CDR2 FQNNGV. The CDR3 DNA follows: TGTGCCAGCAGCCCCAGCTCCTACGAGCAGTACTTC. Protein sequence: CASSPSSYEQYF.

The chain is built from TRBV18 and TRBJ1-5; the D is unclear. CDR3 length: 16 amino acids. Germline V CDR1 and CDR2: KGHSH, LQKENI. Deletions cut 0 bases from V and 0 bases from J, with 9 bases between. In nucleotides, the CDR3 is TGTGCCAGCTCACCACCACAGTCTTATAGCAATCAGCCCCAGCATTTT. Translation: CASSPPQSYSNQPQHF.

The CDR3 region is CAWNRNIQYF. CDR3 sequence (DNA): TGTGCCTGGAACAGAAACATTCAGTACTTC. J is TRBJ2-4 and V is TRBV30, with D unclear. This CDR3 region has 10 residues. Germline CDR1 reads GTSNPN; CDR2 reads SVGIG (reference sequence). With 4 bases removed from V and 6 bases from J, the gap between germline ends came to 4 bases. The full variable domain, with the rest looked up from reference TRBV30 and TRBJ2-4, is SQTIHQWPATLVQPVGSPLSLECTVEGTSNPNLYWYRQAAGRGLQLLFYSVGIGQISSEVPQNLSASRPQDRQFILSSKKLLLSDSGFYLCAWNRNIQYFGAGTRLSVL.

The chain has TRBV28 and TRBJ2-3, with D perhaps assigned TRBD1 or TRBD2 (5 bases each). CDR1 and CDR2 from the germline V gene are MDHEN and SYDVKM. V lost 3 bases and J 1 base, leaving 11 bases between the germline ends. CDR3 length equals 15 residues. CDR3 loop: CASSFLRGGTDTQYF. CDR3 nucleotides: TGTGCCAGCAGTTTCTTGAGGGGAGGCACAGATACGCAGTATTTT.

The chain combines TRBV7-9 with TRBJ2-5; D may be TRBD2 (6 bases). The J call may be incorrect, as the DNA end agrees better with TRBJ2-7. The CDR3 runs to 16 residues. Germline-derived CDR1 and CDR2 are SEHNR and FQNEAQ (reference sequence). CDR3 sequence (DNA): TGTGCCAGCAGCTCCTTGGGCCTAGCGCAAATCTACGAGCAGTACTTC. This codes for CASSSLGLAQIYEQYF.

The chain is built from TRBV10-1 and TRBJ2-3; TRBD2 is a possible D gene (6 bases). The germline V gene has CDR1 WNHNN and CDR2 SYGVQD (reference sequence). This CDR3 spans 15 amino acids. Trimming stripped 4 bases from V and 0 bases from J, with 11 bases between. The CDR3 region is CASSGGGPSTDTQYF. In DNA form, the CDR3 reads TGCGCCAGCAGTGGAGGAGGGCCTAGCACAGATACGCAGTATTTT.

J is TRBJ1-1 and V is TRBV19; perhaps TRBD1 as D (5 bases). Trimming pared 6 bases from V and 4 bases from J, leaving 12 bases between. The CDR3 covers 13 residues. Germline V lookup: CDR1 LNHDA, CDR2 SQIVND (reference sequence). CDR3 in amino acids: CASSPGGGTEAFF. The CDR3 DNA follows: TGTGCCAGTAGCCCCGGGGGGGGCACTGAAGCTTTCTTT. Combining the CDR3 with reference TRBV19 and TRBJ1-1 gives the whole variable domain DGGITQSPKYLFRKEGQNVTLSCEQNLNHDAMYWYRQDPGQGLRLIYYSQIVNDFQKGDIAEGYSVSREKKESFPLTVTSAQKNPTAFYLCASSPGGGTEAFFGQGTRLTVV.

In this sample, this clone turned up once. The V call is TRBV2, the J call TRBJ2-5; unclear D gene. The CDR3 covers 13 residues. CDR1 and CDR2 (germline): SNHLY, FYNNEI. The V gene lost 1 base and the J gene lost 5 bases, with 8 bases spanning the gap. This CDR3 is CASSEEPEETQYF. CDR3 nucleotide sequence: TGTGCCAGCAGTGAAGAGCCGGAGGAGACCCAGTACTTC.

The chain uses TRBV6-5 and TRBJ1-1; D might be TRBD1 (6 bases). Trimming took off 2 bases at V and 6 bases at J, with 16 bases between the two ends. The CDR3 is 15 residues long. Germline CDR1 reads MNHEY; CDR2 reads SVGAGI. In nucleotides, the CDR3 is TGTGCCAGCAGTTACGGATATCACAGGGATCCTGAAGCTTTCTTT. It is translated as CASSYGYHRDPEAFF.

V and J are TRBV6-5 and TRBJ1-1; D unresolved. Germline lookup yields CDR1 MNHEY and CDR2 SVGAGI. CDR3 size: 11 residues. V was cut by 9 bases and J by 5 bases, with 10 bases left in between. CDR3 protein: CASSRATEAFF. For the CDR3, the DNA is TGTGCCAGTTCCCGAGCGACTGAAGCTTTCTTT.

V and J are TRBV7-2 and TRBJ1-2, with D maybe TRBD1 (5 bases). There are 13 residues in the CDR3. CDR1 SGHTA and CDR2 FQGNSA come from the germline V gene. V dropped 4 bases and J dropped 5 bases, with 11 bases sitting between them. In DNA, the CDR3 is TGTGCCAGCAGCTCCGACGGGACTTATGGCTACACCTTC. Its protein product is CASSSDGTYGYTF.

The chain links TRBV28 to TRBJ1-5, with a weak D call TRBD1 (6 bases). The CDR3 is 16 residues long. Trimming took off 4 bases at V and 2 bases at J, with 15 bases between the two ends. Germline lookup yields CDR1 MDHEN and CDR2 SYDVKM. CDR3 loop: CASSYQRGRGNQPQHF. For the CDR3, the DNA is TGTGCCAGCAGTTACCAAAGGGGGAGAGGCAATCAGCCCCAGCATTTT.

The chain carries TRBV7-2 and TRBJ1-2; D is undetermined. This CDR3 is 13 amino acids long. Germline V lookup: CDR1 SGHTA, CDR2 FQGNSA. V shed 5 bases and J shed 0 bases, with 7 bases lying between them. Here the CDR3 reads CASSDKTNYGYTF. The CDR3 DNA sequence: TGTGCCAGCAGCGATAAAACTAACTATGGCTACACCTTC.

The rearrangement joins TRBV28 to TRBJ2-1; D ambiguous. Germline loops: CDR1 MDHEN, CDR2 SYDVKM. CDR3 length: 9 amino acids. V was cut by 11 bases and J by 5 bases, with 4 bases left in between. The CDR3 nucleotides are TGTGCCCACGACAATGAGCAGTTCTTC. Translated: CAHDNEQFF.